In its sample, the clone carrying this TCR beta chain was seen many times. Its antigen is undetermined. TCRdb analysed the 5' RACE reads with MiXCR anew, one entry per CDR3 protein. The sample includes about 430,000 distinct CDR3 sequences, around a sixth of them seen just once. This entry is derived from a study of identical twins. J gave up 6 bases and V 2 bases, and 7 bases lay outside the gene matches. Germline V CDR1 and CDR2: MNHEY, SVGEGT. CDR3 length: 14 residues. General observations from the study: Alpha sequences out of frame and shared by twins had excess low generation probability. Twin sharing of out-of-frame TCR alpha was underestimated by models in monozygotic pairs.

This receptor was taken from a man over 45 in good health. The chain couples TRBV6-2 or TRBV6-3 to TRBJ2-7, with TRBD2 identical over 7 bases. Input material: naive T cells sorted from blood. The CDR3 here is CASSYDGTTGEQYF. The DNA of the CDR3 is TGTGCCAGCAGTTACGACGGGACTACCGGCGAGCAGTACTTC.